This T cell receptor beta chain appears in the sequencing data of a study of T cell repertoires in cytomegalovirus infection. Study background: Public TCR beta signatures were indicative of both CMV infection and a matching HLA type. Findings and caveats of the study: Cumulative frequency of public TCR beta families picked out carriers of CMV plus the relevant HLA. Ex vivo, HLA-C-restricted CMV-specific TCR beta clonotypes prevailed over the rest of the response.

MiXCR was run by TCRdb on the reads, yielding one entry per CDR3 protein. This repertoire shows hundreds of thousands of distinct CDR3 sequences, approximately 34% found once; its top ten account for around 2.8%. This clonotype has only a few counts. The antigen is undetermined. The CDR3 is 15 amino acids. The ends were cut back, 2 bases at V and 0 bases at J, with 10 bases in the middle. The TCR was taken from a human donor in good health (CMV status not recorded). Some clones in this sample may be carry-over from other donors' samples. This sequence joins TRBV12-3 or TRBV12-4 and TRBJ1-2, with D possibly matching TRBD1 (5 bases). Sequencing used PBMCs. The CDR3 DNA sequence: TGTGCCAGCAGTTTATCGGCCAGGGCTAACTATGGCTACACCTTC. The encoded protein is CASSLSARANYGYTF.